This TCR beta chain was recovered during a study of cytomegalovirus exposure and HLA in healthy donors. Study-wide background: Earlier, almost 120 million unique TCR beta sequences were recovered from approximately 180 million T cells by an analysis.

The length of the CDR3 is 17 residues. V gave up 1 base and J gave up 3 bases; unmatched junction bases: 8. Germline lookup yields CDR1 LGHNA and CDR2 YNFKEQ. Broader study findings: In a later analysis, compared with equally common non-associated chains, HLA-associated beta chains were more expanded.

A note on this clone: Its antigen is not known.

Amplification used 60 Vbeta primers and 13 Jbeta primers. Produced via immunoSEQ multiplex PCR; TCRdb's table is partial and in-frame only. The data contain fewer than 150,000 clones, around 77% of them singletons. The clonotype comes from a human donor in good health. Material for sequencing was PBMCs. The chain links TRBV4-2 to TRBJ1-4; 7 bases match TRBD1. CDR3 amino acids: CASSQAKGGPSNEKLFF. In DNA form, the CDR3 reads TGTGCCAGCAGCCAAGCCAAAGGGGGCCCGTCTAATGAAAAACTGTTTTTT.